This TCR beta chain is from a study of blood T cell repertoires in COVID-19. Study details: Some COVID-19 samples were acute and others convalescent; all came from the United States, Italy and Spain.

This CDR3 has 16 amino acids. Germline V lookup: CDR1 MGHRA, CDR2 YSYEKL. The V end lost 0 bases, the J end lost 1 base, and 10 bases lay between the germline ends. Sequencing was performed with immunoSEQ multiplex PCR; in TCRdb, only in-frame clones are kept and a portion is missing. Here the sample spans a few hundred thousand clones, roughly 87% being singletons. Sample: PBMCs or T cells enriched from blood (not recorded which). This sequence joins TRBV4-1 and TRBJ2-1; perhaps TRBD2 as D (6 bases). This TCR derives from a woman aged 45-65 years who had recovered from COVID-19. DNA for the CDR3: TGCGCCAGCAGCCAAGAAGGTAGCGGATCCTACAATGAGCAGTTCTTC. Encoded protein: CASSQEGSGSYNEQFF.